The 22 T cell receptor beta chains listed next were all sequenced from one sample in a study of T-cell reconstitution after alpha-beta-depleted transplantation in children. Unique molecular identifiers were incorporated during preparation of the TCRbeta library. TCRdb re-derived calls from the PCR reads in MiXCR, one entry per CDR3 protein. The sample lists around 18,000 distinct CDR3 sequences, 4.5% to 6.5% occurring once. Here the sequenced sample was PBMCs, taken before TCRalphabeta/CD19-depleted stem cell transplant. The receptors were gathered from a boy under 18 with acute lymphoblastic leukemia, due to receive a stem cell transplant.

This clonotype was observed many times. The chain links TRBV5-1 to TRBJ2-6; 10 bases line up with TRBD1. CDR3 length: 19 residues. The J segment lost 2 bases and the V segment lost 2 bases, leaving 10 bases of the junction unmatched. Germline CDR1 reads SGHRS; CDR2 reads YFSETQ. CDR3 DNA sequence: TGCGCCAGCAGCTTCCAGACCGGGACAGGGGTTGCTGGGGCCAACGTCCTGACTTTC. This codes for CASSFQTGTGVAGANVLTF.

This clonotype was counted ten times or more. The CDR3 region has the DNA TGTGCCAGCACCCAGGGGCCCCTAGAGCCCCAGCATTTT. Translated: CASTQGPLEPQHF. The genes are TRBV12-3 or TRBV12-4 and TRBJ1-5; a weak D match, TRBD1 (6 bases). This CDR3 region has 13 residues. Trimming shortened V by 7 bases and J by 8 bases, and 15 bases separated the two germline ends.

The chain couples TRBV5-6 to TRBJ2-6; possible D gene TRBD2, 5 bases. Germline V CDR1 and CDR2: SGHDT, YYEEEE. Trimming took 4 bases from V and 3 from J, leaving 11 bases between them. The CDR3 has 15 residues. CDR3 amino acids: CASSPGILGANVLTF. DNA of the CDR3: TGTGCCAGCAGCCCCGGGATCCTTGGGGCCAACGTCCTGACTTTC.

Relative to its sample, this clonotype is medium-sized. This rearrangement joins TRBV28 to TRBJ2-5; D is possibly TRBD1 (6 bases). The ends were cut back, 4 bases at V and 0 bases at J, with 15 bases in the middle. CDR1 and CDR2 (germline): MDHEN, SYDVKM. The CDR3 runs 16 residues. The CDR3 DNA follows: TGTGCCAGCAGTTCCCAGGGGTGGATTTACCAAGAGACCCAGTACTTC. Its translation: CASSSQGWIYQETQYF.

The table lists this clonotype with many counts. The chain recombines TRBV7-6 with TRBJ2-7; D uncertain. This CDR3 comprises 16 residues. CDR1 SGHVS and CDR2 FNYEAQ come from the germline V gene. Trimming stripped 5 bases from V and 0 bases from J, with 17 bases between. This CDR3 is CASSPPGLTGSYEQYF. The CDR3 coding sequence is TGTGCCAGCAGCCCACCTGGCCTGACGGGCTCCTACGAGCAGTACTTC. The full variable domain, with the rest looked up from reference TRBV7-6 and TRBJ2-7, is GAGVSQSPRYKVTKRGQDVALRCDPISGHVSLYWYRQALGQGPEFLTYFNYEAQQDKSGLPNDRFSAERPEGSISTLTIQRTEQRDSAMYRCASSPPGLTGSYEQYFGPGTRLTVT.

This clonotype was detected many times. The CDR3 nucleotides read TGTGCCAGCAGTGAAATGGGGTTAGCCAAAAACATTCAGTACTTC. It translates to CASSEMGLAKNIQYF. The gene calls are TRBV6-1 and TRBJ2-4; D is uncertain. The germline V and J ends were trimmed by 2 bases and 0 bases, with 8 bases remaining between them. This CDR3 spans 15 amino acids. Germline loops: CDR1 MNHNS, CDR2 SASEGT.

The rearrangement uses TRBV7-1 and TRBJ2-3; 7 bases fit TRBD1. TRBV7-1 is marked as an open reading frame, function uncertain. Trimming took 10 bases from V and 2 from J; bases not matched to a gene: 18. This CDR3 is 17 amino acids long. CDR3: CAMSSDRVWGYTDTQYF. As DNA, the CDR3 is TGTGCCATGAGCTCCGACAGGGTTTGGGGGTACACAGATACGCAGTATTTT.

This clonotype was detected many times. The chain is built from TRBV7-2 and TRBJ1-2, with 10 positions matching TRBD1. V lost 4 bases to trimming and J lost 6 bases; unmatched junction nucleotides: 8. The CDR3 runs to 15 residues. Germline-derived CDR1 and CDR2 are SGHTA and FQGNSA. The CDR3 coding sequence is TGTGCCAGCAGCTACCGACGACAGGGGGCCGATGGCTACACCTTC. Protein product: CASSYRRQGADGYTF.

By share, this clonotype ranks as medium-sized. J is TRBJ2-1 and V is TRBV7-8, with 7 bases matching TRBD2. CDR1 SGHVS and CDR2 FQNEAQ come from the germline V gene. V shed 0 bases, J shed 6 bases, and the junction held 5 bases outside the gene matches. This CDR3 spans 15 amino acids. DNA for the CDR3: TGTGCCAGCAGCTTAGCGGGAGGGCCCTTCAATGAGCAGTTCTTC. It is translated as CASSLAGGPFNEQFF.

By share, this clonotype counts as medium-sized (0.01 to 0.1%). V and J are TRBV7-6 and TRBJ2-7; D could derive from TRBD1 or TRBD2 (5 bases each). Trimming left V 5 bases short and J 5 bases short, with 10 bases between. Germline V gives CDR1 SGHVS, CDR2 FNYEAQ. The CDR3 has 12 residues. CDR3 protein: CASSPMGDEQYF. The CDR3 DNA is TGTGCCAGCAGCCCAATGGGGGACGAGCAGTACTTC.

This clonotype was observed at least ten times. The chain couples TRBV27 to TRBJ1-2; D not resolved. V was trimmed by 6 bases and J by 4 bases, leaving 18 bases between them. Germline V gives CDR1 MNHEY, CDR2 SMNVEV (reference sequence). The CDR3 covers 15 residues. CDR3 sequence: CASSPMAGSGYGYTF. CDR3 nucleotide sequence: TGTGCCAGCAGCCCAATGGCCGGCTCGGGCTATGGCTACACCTTC.

This clonotype was seen at least ten times. The rearrangement joins TRBV18 to TRBJ2-7; 8 positions match TRBD1. Trimming removed 3 bases from V and 5 bases from J; junction bases left unmatched: 9. CDR3 length: 15 residues. Germline V gene data show CDR1 as KGHSH and CDR2 as LQKENI. CDR3: CASSPYDRGRDEQYF. The CDR3 nucleotides are TGTGCCAGCTCACCGTACGACAGGGGAAGAGACGAGCAGTACTTC.

At least ten counts were recorded for this clonotype. J is TRBJ1-5 and V is TRBV5-5; D is ambiguous. Between the trimmed V and J ends, which lost 4 bases and 7 bases, there was a span of 21 bases. Per the germline V gene, CDR1 is SGHKS and CDR2 is YYEKEE (reference sequence). The CDR3 has 16 residues. This CDR3 is CASSPFYSSQGQPQHF. The DNA for the CDR3 is TGTGCCAGCAGCCCCTTTTATTCCAGTCAAGGCCAGCCCCAGCATTTT.

A few counts support this clonotype. The V and J genes are TRBV5-6 and TRBJ2-3, with TRBD1 matching 7 bases. CDR1 and CDR2 (germline): SGHDT, YYEEEE. This CDR3 spans 17 amino acids. V was pared by 8 bases and J by 2 bases, with 17 bases of the junction left unmatched. The chain's CDR3 is CARGSDRVWGYTDTQYF. DNA for the CDR3: TGTGCCAGGGGCTCCGACAGGGTTTGGGGGTACACAGATACGCAGTATTTT.

Judged by abundance, this clonotype is medium-sized. The J gene is TRBJ1-1, the V gene TRBV15; D is uncertain. This CDR3 comprises 14 residues. The ends were cut back, 0 bases at V and 4 bases at J, with 9 bases in the middle. Germline V gives CDR1 LNHNV, CDR2 YYDKDF (reference sequence). The CDR3 is CATSRDSGFTEAFF. The CDR3 DNA follows: TGTGCCACCAGCAGAGATTCAGGTTTCACTGAAGCTTTCTTT.

This clonotype was seen repeatedly, ten times or more. V is TRBV6-5 and J is TRBJ2-2; 8 bases are shared with TRBD1. In germline, CDR1 is MNHEY, CDR2 SVGAGI. This CDR3 has 14 residues. J gave up 4 bases and V 6 bases, and 4 bases lay outside the gene matches. This CDR3 reads CASRVDRGTGELFF. In DNA, the CDR3 is TGTGCCAGCAGGGTAGACAGGGGCACCGGGGAGCTGTTTTTT.

This clonotype was recorded many times. The chain couples TRBV20-1 to TRBJ1-2; perhaps TRBD1 as D (5 bases). The V and J ends lost 0 bases and 3 bases respectively, with 11 bases between them. There are 14 residues in the CDR3. Germline-derived CDR1 and CDR2 are DFQATT and SNEGSKA (reference sequence). The CDR3 here is CSARDRGWYYGYTF. DNA of the CDR3: TGCAGTGCTAGAGATCGGGGGTGGTACTATGGCTACACCTTC.

Ten or more counts support this clonotype. The V gene is TRBV6-5, the J gene TRBJ1-2; D is possibly TRBD1 (5 bases). V was trimmed by 0 bases and J by 3 bases, leaving 14 bases between them. The CDR3 consists of 16 residues. CDR1 is MNHEY, CDR2 SVGAGI, per germline. The CDR3 DNA is TGTGCCAGCAGTTACTCGGGCGGGGCTGGACACTATGGCTACACCTTC. This codes for CASSYSGGAGHYGYTF.

In its sample, this clonotype was seen many times. This rearrangement joins TRBV29-1 to TRBJ2-3, with D possibly called TRBD1 or TRBD2 (6 bases each). The CDR3 runs 15 residues. The germline gives CDR1 SQVTM, CDR2 ANQGSEA. Trimming removed 4 bases from V and 3 bases from J, with 17 bases in between. The CDR3 DNA is TGCAGCGTTGGGGGGGCGCAAAGTACTACAGATACGCAGTATTTT. The encoded protein is CSVGGAQSTTDTQYF.

This clonotype was recorded at least ten times. This sequence joins TRBV19 and TRBJ2-7; 9 positions agree with TRBD1. J was trimmed by 3 bases and V by 5 bases; bases with no gene match: 8. The CDR3 runs 15 residues. CDR1 and CDR2 from the germline V gene are LNHDA and SQIVND (reference sequence). The CDR3: CASSPGQGYFYEQYF. CDR3 bases: TGTGCCAGTAGTCCAGGACAGGGGTACTTCTACGAGCAGTACTTC.

This clonotype was seen repeatedly, ten times or more. V and J are TRBV2 and TRBJ2-5; D perhaps matches TRBD1 (6 bases). The germline V and J ends were trimmed by 0 bases and 4 bases, with 9 bases remaining between them. Looked up from germline, CDR1 is SNHLY and CDR2 is FYNNEI. The CDR3 contains 14 residues. The CDR3 DNA is TGTGCCAGCAGTGAAGCAAGGGGGTCAGAGACCCAGTACTTC. Protein sequence: CASSEARGSETQYF.

This clonotype is classed as medium-sized. The V and J genes are TRBV15 and TRBJ2-3; 8 nucleotides align to TRBD2. Germline V gene sequence: CDR1 LNHNV, CDR2 YYDKDF (reference sequence). Trimming removed 5 bases from V and 2 bases from J; junction bases left unmatched: 9. The CDR3 totals 16 residues. The CDR3 protein is CATSGRRGDHTDTQYF. The CDR3 DNA follows: TGTGCCACCAGCGGACGGCGGGGGGACCACACAGATACGCAGTATTTT. Using reference TRBV15 and TRBJ2-3 for the parts outside the CDR3, the full variable domain is DAMVIQNPRYQVTQFGKPVTLSCSQTLNHNVMYWYQQKSSQAPKLLFHYYDKDFNNEADTPDNFQSRRPNTSFCFLDIRSPGLGDTAMYLCATSGRRGDHTDTQYFGPGTRLTVL.